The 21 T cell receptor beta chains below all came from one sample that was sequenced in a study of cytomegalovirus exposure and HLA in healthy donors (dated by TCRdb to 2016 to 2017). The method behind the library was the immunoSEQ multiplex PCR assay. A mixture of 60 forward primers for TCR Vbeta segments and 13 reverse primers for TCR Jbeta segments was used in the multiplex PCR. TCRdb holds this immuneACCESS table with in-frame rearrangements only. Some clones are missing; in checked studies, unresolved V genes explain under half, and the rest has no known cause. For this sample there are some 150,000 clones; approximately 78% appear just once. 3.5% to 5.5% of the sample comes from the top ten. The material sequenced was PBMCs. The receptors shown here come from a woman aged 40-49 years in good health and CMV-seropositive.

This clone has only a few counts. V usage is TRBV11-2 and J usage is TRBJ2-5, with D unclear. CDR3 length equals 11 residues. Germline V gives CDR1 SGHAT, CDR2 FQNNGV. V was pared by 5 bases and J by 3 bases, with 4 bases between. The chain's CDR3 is CASSLKETQYF. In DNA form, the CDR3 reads TGTGCCAGCAGCCTTAAAGAGACCCAGTACTTC.

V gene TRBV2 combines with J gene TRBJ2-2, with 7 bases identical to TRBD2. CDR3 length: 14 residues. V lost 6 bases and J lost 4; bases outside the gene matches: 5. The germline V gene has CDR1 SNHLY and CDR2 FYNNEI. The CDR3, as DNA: TGTGCCAGCAGACTCGGGACTACCACCGGGGAGCTGTTTTTT. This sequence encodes CASRLGTTTGELFF.

The DNA of the CDR3 is TGTGCCAGCAGCCATGGACTAGTAGATACGCAGTATTTT. It yields the protein CASSHGLVDTQYF. The V and J genes are TRBV7-2 and TRBJ2-3; 7 bases are shared with TRBD2. CDR1 SGHTA and CDR2 FQGNSA come from the germline V gene. The trim removed 5 bases at V and 5 bases at J, leaving 4 bases unmatched. The CDR3 is made up of 13 amino acids.

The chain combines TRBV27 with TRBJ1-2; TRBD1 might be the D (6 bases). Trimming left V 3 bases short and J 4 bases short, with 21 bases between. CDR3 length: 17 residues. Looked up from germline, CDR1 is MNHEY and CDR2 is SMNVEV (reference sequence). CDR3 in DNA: TGTGCCAGCAGTTTGCACCTTCGGCGGGGGGGCCCCTATGGCTACACCTTC. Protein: CASSLHLRRGGPYGYTF.

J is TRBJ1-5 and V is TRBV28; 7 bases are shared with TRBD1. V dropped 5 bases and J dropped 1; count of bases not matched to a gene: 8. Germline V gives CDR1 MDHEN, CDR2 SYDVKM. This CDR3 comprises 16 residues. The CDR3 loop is CASSAPTGTSNQPQHF. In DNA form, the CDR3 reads TGTGCCAGCAGTGCCCCGACAGGGACGAGCAATCAGCCCCAGCATTTT.

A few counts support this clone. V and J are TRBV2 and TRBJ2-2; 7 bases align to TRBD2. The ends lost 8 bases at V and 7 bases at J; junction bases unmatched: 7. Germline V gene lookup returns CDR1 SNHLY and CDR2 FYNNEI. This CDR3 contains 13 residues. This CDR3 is CASWAGDHGELFF. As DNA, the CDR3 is TGTGCCAGCTGGGCGGGAGATCACGGGGAGCTGTTTTTT.

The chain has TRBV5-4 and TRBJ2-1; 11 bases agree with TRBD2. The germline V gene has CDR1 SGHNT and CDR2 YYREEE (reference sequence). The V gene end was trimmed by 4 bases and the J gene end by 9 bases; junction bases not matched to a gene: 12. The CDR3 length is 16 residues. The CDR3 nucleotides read TGTGCCAGCAGCGTCGCTGGTAGACTAGCGGGAATTGAGCAGTTCTTC. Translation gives CASSVAGRLAGIEQFF.

CDR3: CATSRDTQAASTDTQYF. In nucleotides, the CDR3 is TGTGCCACCAGCAGAGATACCCAAGCGGCTAGCACAGATACGCAGTATTTT. The chain carries TRBV15 and TRBJ2-3, with D perhaps TRBD2 (5 bases). Trimming took off 0 bases at V and 0 bases at J, with 13 bases between the two ends. From germline, CDR1 is LNHNV and CDR2 YYDKDF (reference sequence). The CDR3 consists of 17 residues.

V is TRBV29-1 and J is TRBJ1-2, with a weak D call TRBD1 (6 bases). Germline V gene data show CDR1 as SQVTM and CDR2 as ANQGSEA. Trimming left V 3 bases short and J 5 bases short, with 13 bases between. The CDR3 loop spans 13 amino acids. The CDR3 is CSVDFGTFYGYTF. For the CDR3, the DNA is TGCAGCGTTGATTTCGGGACATTTTATGGCTACACCTTC.

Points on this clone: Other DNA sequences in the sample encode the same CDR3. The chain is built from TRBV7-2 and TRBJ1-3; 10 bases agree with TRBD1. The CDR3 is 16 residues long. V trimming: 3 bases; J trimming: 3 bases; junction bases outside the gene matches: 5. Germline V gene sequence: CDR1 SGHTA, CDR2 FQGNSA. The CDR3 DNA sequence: TGTGCCAGCAGCTTGGCCGGGACAGGGGTTGGAAACACCATATATTTT. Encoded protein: CASSLAGTGVGNTIYF.

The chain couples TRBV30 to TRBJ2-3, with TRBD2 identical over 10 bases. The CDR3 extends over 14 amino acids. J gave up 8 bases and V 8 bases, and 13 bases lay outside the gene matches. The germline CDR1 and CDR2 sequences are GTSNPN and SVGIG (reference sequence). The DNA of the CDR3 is TGTGCCCGTGAGAGCGGGGGGGCGGCCGGTACGCAGTATTTT. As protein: CARESGGAAGTQYF.

Written as DNA, the CDR3 is TGTGCCAGCAGTGAAGGTAGGGGCCTAGCGGACCTCTACGAGCAGTACTTC. This encodes CASSEGRGLADLYEQYF. The chain uses TRBV6-1 and TRBJ2-5, with 7 bases aligning to TRBD2. The last part of the DNA fits TRBJ2-7 better; the J call may be wrong. The CDR3 runs to 17 residues. CDR1 is MNHNS, CDR2 SASEGT, per germline.

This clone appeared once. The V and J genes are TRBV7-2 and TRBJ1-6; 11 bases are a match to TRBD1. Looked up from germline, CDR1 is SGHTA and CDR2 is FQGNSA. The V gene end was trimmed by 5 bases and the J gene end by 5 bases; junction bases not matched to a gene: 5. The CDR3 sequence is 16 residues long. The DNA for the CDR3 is TGTGCCAGCAGCGCGAGGACAGGGGGCGATAATTCACCCCTCCACTTT. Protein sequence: CASSARTGGDNSPLHF.

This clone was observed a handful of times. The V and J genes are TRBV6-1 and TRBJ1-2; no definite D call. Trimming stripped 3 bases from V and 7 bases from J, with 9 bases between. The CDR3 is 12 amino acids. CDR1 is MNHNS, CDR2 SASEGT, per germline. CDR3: CASSDVGSGYTF. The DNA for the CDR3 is TGTGCCAGCAGTGATGTGGGCAGTGGCTACACCTTC.

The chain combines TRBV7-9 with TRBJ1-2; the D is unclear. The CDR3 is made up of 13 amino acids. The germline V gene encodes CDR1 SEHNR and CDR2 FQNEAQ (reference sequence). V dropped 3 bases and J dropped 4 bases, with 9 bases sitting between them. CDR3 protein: CASSLEQIYGYTF. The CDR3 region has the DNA TGTGCCAGCAGCTTGGAACAGATCTATGGCTACACCTTC.

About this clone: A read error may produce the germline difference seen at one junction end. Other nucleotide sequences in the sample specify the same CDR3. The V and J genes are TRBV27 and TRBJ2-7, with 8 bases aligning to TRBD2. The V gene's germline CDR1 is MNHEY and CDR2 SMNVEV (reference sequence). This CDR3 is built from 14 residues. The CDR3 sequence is CASRPGLDSHEQYF. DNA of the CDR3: TGTGCTAGCAGACCGGGACTAGATTCCCACGAGCAGTACTTC.

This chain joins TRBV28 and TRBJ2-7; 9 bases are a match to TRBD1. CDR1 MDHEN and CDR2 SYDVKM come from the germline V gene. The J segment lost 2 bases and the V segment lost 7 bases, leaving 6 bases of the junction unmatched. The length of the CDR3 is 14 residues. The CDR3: CASTIGTGTYEQYF. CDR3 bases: TGTGCCAGCACTATCGGGACAGGGACCTACGAGCAGTACTTC.

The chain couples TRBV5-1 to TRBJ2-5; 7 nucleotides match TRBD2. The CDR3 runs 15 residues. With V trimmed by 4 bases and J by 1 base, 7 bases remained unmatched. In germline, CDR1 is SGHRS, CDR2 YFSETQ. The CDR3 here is CASSLGGGGQETQYF. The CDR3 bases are TGCGCCAGCAGCCTGGGGGGGGGAGGCCAAGAGACCCAGTACTTC.

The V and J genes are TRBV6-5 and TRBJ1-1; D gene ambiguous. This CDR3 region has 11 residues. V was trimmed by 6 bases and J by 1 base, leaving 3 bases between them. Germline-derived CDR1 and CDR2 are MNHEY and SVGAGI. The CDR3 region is CASRQNTEAFF. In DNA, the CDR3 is TGTGCCAGCAGACAGAACACTGAAGCTTTCTTT.

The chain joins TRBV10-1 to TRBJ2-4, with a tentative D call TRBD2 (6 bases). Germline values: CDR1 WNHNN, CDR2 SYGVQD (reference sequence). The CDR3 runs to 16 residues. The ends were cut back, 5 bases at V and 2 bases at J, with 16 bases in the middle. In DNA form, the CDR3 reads TGCGCCAGCAGTAAGGGACTCGCTTTGACCAAAAACATTCAGTACTTC. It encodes CASSKGLALTKNIQYF.

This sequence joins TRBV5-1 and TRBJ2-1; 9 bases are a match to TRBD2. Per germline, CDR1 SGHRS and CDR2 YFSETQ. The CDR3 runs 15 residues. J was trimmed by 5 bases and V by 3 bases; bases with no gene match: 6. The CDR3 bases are TGCGCCAGCAGCTGGCCCGGGACTAGCAACAATGAGCAGTTCTTC. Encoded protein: CASSWPGTSNNEQFF.